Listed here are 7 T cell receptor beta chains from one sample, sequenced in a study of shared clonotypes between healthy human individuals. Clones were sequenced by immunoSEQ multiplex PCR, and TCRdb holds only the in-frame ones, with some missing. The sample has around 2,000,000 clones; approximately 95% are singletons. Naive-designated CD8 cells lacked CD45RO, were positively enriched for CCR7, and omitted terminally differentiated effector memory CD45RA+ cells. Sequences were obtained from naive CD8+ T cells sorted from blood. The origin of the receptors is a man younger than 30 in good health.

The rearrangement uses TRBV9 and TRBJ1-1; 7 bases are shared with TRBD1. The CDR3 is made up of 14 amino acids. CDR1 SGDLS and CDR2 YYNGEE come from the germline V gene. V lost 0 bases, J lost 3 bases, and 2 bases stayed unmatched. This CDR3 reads CASSVVTGDTEAFF. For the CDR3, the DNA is TGTGCCAGCAGCGTAGTAACAGGGGACACTGAAGCTTTCTTT.

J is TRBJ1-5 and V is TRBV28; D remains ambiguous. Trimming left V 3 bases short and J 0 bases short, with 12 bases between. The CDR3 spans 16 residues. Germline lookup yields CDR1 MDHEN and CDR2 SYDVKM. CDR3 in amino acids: CASSFLRLNSNQPQHF. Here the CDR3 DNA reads TGTGCCAGCAGTTTCCTCAGATTGAATAGCAATCAGCCCCAGCATTTT.

CDR3 bases: TGTGCCAGCAGCGGGGACAGGATAGGTGATGAGACCCAGTACTTC. This gives the protein CASSGDRIGDETQYF. The V call is TRBV13, the J call TRBJ2-5; 8 bases agree with TRBD1. V dropped 5 bases and J dropped 5; count of bases not matched to a gene: 10. Germline lookup yields CDR1 PRHDT and CDR2 FYEKMQ (reference sequence). The CDR3 has 15 amino acids.

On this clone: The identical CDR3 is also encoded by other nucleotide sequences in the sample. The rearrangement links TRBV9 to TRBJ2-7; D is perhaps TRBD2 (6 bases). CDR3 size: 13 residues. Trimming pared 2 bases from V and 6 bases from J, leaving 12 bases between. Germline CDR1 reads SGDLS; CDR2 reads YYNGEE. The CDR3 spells CASSVDGGSEQYF. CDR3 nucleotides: TGTGCCAGCAGCGTCGATGGGGGGTCCGAGCAGTACTTC.

CDR3 bases: TGTGCCAGCAGCCCAAGGGCAGCCCGATACAATGAGCAGTTCTTC. Its translation is CASSPRAARYNEQFF. This chain uses TRBV7-9 with TRBJ2-1; D is undetermined. The CDR3 consists of 15 residues. The V gene's germline CDR1 is SEHNR and CDR2 FQNEAQ (reference sequence). V was cut by 5 bases and J by 4 bases, with 15 bases left in between.

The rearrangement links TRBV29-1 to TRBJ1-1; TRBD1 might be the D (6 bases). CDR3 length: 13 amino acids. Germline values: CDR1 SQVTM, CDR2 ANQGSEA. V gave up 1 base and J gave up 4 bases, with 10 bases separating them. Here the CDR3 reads CSVEGSRGTEAFF. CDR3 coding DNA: TGCAGCGTTGAAGGGTCCAGGGGCACTGAAGCTTTCTTT.

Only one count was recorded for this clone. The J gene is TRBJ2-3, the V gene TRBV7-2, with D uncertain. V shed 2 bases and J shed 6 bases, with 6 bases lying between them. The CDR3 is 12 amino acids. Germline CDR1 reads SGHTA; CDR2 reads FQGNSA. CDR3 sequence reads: CASSLYGDTQYF. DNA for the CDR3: TGTGCCAGCAGCTTATATGGTGATACGCAGTATTTT.